This TCR beta chain emerged from a study of blood T cells in healthy people across ages. V lost 5 bases, J lost 8 bases, and 11 bases stayed unmatched. CDR1 is KGHDR, CDR2 SFDVKD, per germline. The length of the CDR3 is 16 residues. On this clonotype itself: What it recognizes is unknown.

Caucasian, healthy and from Russia, the donors were aged between roughly 6 and 100. Combining a sample-barcoded 5' primer with a J-beta primer mix, a second PCR ran for 7 to 11 cycles. TCRdb independently ran MiXCR on the 5' RACE reads; one entry per CDR3 protein. Altogether about 620,000 distinct CDR3 sequences are present, under 25% being singletons, with the ten largest covering under 4%. Findings of the study overall: In the absence of known donor CMV status, changes in expanded clonotypes were possibly confounded. The fall in TCR beta diversity per million T cells was roughly linear with age.

Sequenced sample: blood. This TCR was sampled from a man in his sixties or seventies in good health. This chain joins TRBV24-1 and TRBJ2-1, with 10 bases matching TRBD2. The CDR3 bases are TGTGCCACCAGTGGTTGGCGGACTAGCGGCGTCGATGAGCAGTTCTTC. Protein product: CATSGWRTSGVDEQFF.